The 29 T cell receptor beta chains below all came from one sample that was sequenced in a study of blood T cell repertoires in COVID-19. Here immunoSEQ multiplex PCR was the method, and the copy in TCRdb shows in-frame clones only, minus some. There are 150,000 or so clones in the sample; approximately 85% occur only once, and 0.63% lies in the top ten. The sequenced material came from peripheral blood. The receptors here all came from a man aged 55 to 70 with COVID-19, enrolled during active disease.

V gene TRBV18 combines with J gene TRBJ1-2; 8 nucleotides match TRBD1. The CDR3 consists of 16 residues. The germline V gene encodes CDR1 KGHSH and CDR2 LQKENI. J gave up 4 bases and V 0 bases, and 7 bases lay outside the gene matches. CDR3 in DNA: TGTGCCAGCTCACCACCGGGATCGGGACAGGTCTATGGCTACACCTTC. It specifies CASSPPGSGQVYGYTF. The whole variable domain, filled in from reference TRBV18 and TRBJ1-2, reads NAGVMQNPRHLVRRRGQEARLRCSPMKGHSHVYWYRQLPEEGLKFMVYLQKENIIDESGMPKERFSAEFPKEGPSILRIQQVVRGDSAAYFCASSPPGSGQVYGYTFGSGTRLTVV.

This clone was picked up one time. V gene TRBV25-1 combines with J gene TRBJ2-7, with 15 nucleotides matching TRBD2. Trimming cost V 1 base and J 1 base; bases outside gene matches: 5. Germline V gene data show CDR1 as MGHDK and CDR2 as SYGVNS. This CDR3 has 18 amino acids. The CDR3 DNA is TGTGCCAGCAGTGAATTGGGGACTAGCGGGAGGCCATCCTACGAGCAGTACTTC. This sequence encodes CASSELGTSGRPSYEQYF.

This clone was detected a few times. Here the CDR3 DNA reads TGTGCCAGCAGCAAAGATCTATCGCCAGGAAGAAGCACTGAAGCTTTCTTT. This codes for CASSKDLSPGRSTEAFF. The chain uses TRBV21-1 and TRBJ1-1; the D call TRBD1 from the table was never checked on the DNA. TRBV21-1 is noted as a pseudogene. This CDR3 has 17 residues.

The CDR3 sequence is CASSPGRAGNTEAFF. CDR3 bases: TGTGCCAGCTCACCAGGGAGGGCCGGGAACACTGAAGCTTTCTTT. The chain uses TRBV18 and TRBJ1-1; D is unresolved. V was clipped by 2 bases and J by 1 base, with 11 bases between them. This CDR3 contains 15 residues. Germline CDR1 reads KGHSH; CDR2 reads LQKENI.

This clone was recorded at least ten times. The rearrangement joins TRBV19 to TRBJ1-5; 8 bases fit TRBD1. The CDR3 has 16 residues. The germline gives CDR1 LNHDA, CDR2 SQIVND (reference sequence). Trimming at V came to 4 bases and at J to 1 base, leaving 6 bases not matched to a gene. This CDR3 reads CASSRKTGASNQPQHF. Written as DNA, the CDR3 is TGTGCCAGTAGTAGAAAGACAGGGGCAAGCAATCAGCCCCAGCATTTT.

A single count supports this clone. The J gene is TRBJ2-2, the V gene TRBV6-2 or TRBV6-3; 11 bases are shared with TRBD2. Trimming took 6 bases from V and 1 from J; bases not matched to a gene: 4. This CDR3 spans 16 amino acids. CDR1 MNHEY and CDR2 SVGEGT come from the germline V gene. The CDR3 nucleotides are TGTGCCAGCAGACCTAGCGGGAGGAGGAACACCGGGGAGCTGTTTTTT. This gives the protein CASRPSGRRNTGELFF.

This clone was counted only a few times. The rearrangement joins TRBV9 to TRBJ1-2; the D is unclear. Trimming left V 4 bases short and J 10 bases short, with 20 bases between. Germline values: CDR1 SGDLS, CDR2 YYNGEE. The CDR3 consists of 14 residues. CDR3 loop: CASSSNLRPADYTF. As DNA, the CDR3 is TGTGCCAGCAGCTCCAACCTCAGGCCGGCCGACTACACCTTC.

The chain joins TRBV2 to TRBJ2-1, with 10 nucleotides matching TRBD1. This CDR3 region has 16 residues. Germline CDR1 reads SNHLY; CDR2 reads FYNNEI. V was clipped by 7 bases and J by 7 bases; unmatched bases: 13. Here the CDR3 reads CASKIARTGGTNEQFF. In DNA form, the CDR3 reads TGTGCCAGCAAAATAGCCCGGACAGGGGGGACGAATGAGCAGTTCTTC.

The chain joins TRBV9 to TRBJ1-2; possible D gene TRBD1, 6 bases. Per the germline V gene, CDR1 is SGDLS and CDR2 is YYNGEE. V lost 3 bases and J 8 bases, leaving 14 bases between the germline ends. The CDR3 loop spans 13 amino acids. The CDR3, as DNA: TGTGCCAGCAGCGACTACTCCAGGGGCGGCTACACCTTC. It specifies CASSDYSRGGYTF.

Only one count was recorded for this clone. The chain recombines TRBV29-1 with TRBJ1-2; TRBD1 matches at 10 bases. The ends lost 6 bases at V and 3 bases at J; junction bases unmatched: 1. The CDR3 is 12 residues long. Looked up from germline, CDR1 is SQVTM and CDR2 is ANQGSEA. The CDR3 loop is CSVGTGDYGYTF. DNA for the CDR3: TGCAGCGTGGGGACAGGGGACTATGGCTACACCTTC.

This chain joins TRBV7-2 and TRBJ1-5; 7 nucleotides agree with TRBD1. This CDR3 contains 11 residues. Germline loops: CDR1 SGHTA, CDR2 FQGNSA. V gave up 2 bases and J gave up 12 bases; unmatched junction bases: 1. CDR3 in DNA: TGTGCCAGCAGCTTAAACAGGGGCCAGCATTTT. As protein: CASSLNRGQHF.

This rearrangement joins TRBV25-1 to TRBJ2-5; 7 nucleotides match TRBD1. Germline V gives CDR1 MGHDK, CDR2 SYGVNS. Trimming removed 6 bases from V and 9 bases from J; junction bases left unmatched: 13. This CDR3 has 14 residues. CDR3 sequence (DNA): TGTGCCAGCAGAGAGACAGGGAATAATGGTCCCCAGTACTTC. This codes for CASRETGNNGPQYF.

On this clone itself: The junction and the germline gene differ at one end; a read error may be behind it. This chain connects TRBV4-3 to TRBJ1-1, with a tentative D call TRBD1 (5 bases). Germline-derived CDR1 and CDR2 are LGHNA and YSLEER. The CDR3 runs 13 residues. The CDR3 bases are TGCGCCAGCAGGCAAGACCGGGGGACTGAAGCTTTCTTT. Residues: CASRQDRGTEAFF.

The V gene is TRBV7-3, the J gene TRBJ2-5, with TRBD2 matching over 9 bases. This CDR3 has 14 amino acids. V dropped 4 bases and J dropped 4; count of bases not matched to a gene: 4. The germline gives CDR1 SGHTA, CDR2 FQGTGA. The CDR3 reads CASSSGLAGETQYF. CDR3 DNA: TGTGCCAGCAGCTCGGGACTAGCCGGAGAGACCCAGTACTTC.

The DNA of the CDR3 is TGTGCCAGCAGCCGCTCAACAGGGGGCTGGGAAAAACTGTTTTTT. Translating gives CASSRSTGGWEKLFF. This chain uses TRBV5-6 with TRBJ1-4, with 9 bases lining up with TRBD1. The V gene's germline CDR1 is SGHDT and CDR2 YYEEEE. The CDR3 extends over 15 amino acids. Trimming at V came to 4 bases and at J to 8 bases, leaving 9 bases not matched to a gene.

The count of this clone is one. This rearrangement joins TRBV6-8 to TRBJ2-3, with 7 positions matching TRBD1. Germline values: CDR1 MNHGY, CDR2 SAAAGT. The CDR3 is made up of 17 amino acids. J gave up 1 base and V 8 bases, and 15 bases lay outside the gene matches. The CDR3 DNA reads as TGTGCCAGCCGCCGACAGGGAGTAATCCACTGCACAGATACGCAGTATTTT. Amino acids: CASRRQGVIHCTDTQYF.

Worth noting for this clone: Other DNA variants within this sample encode the same CDR3. The V gene is TRBV7-2, the J gene TRBJ1-1; D is uncertain. Trimming left V 6 bases short and J 1 base short, with 9 bases between. This CDR3 spans 13 amino acids. Germline V gene sequence: CDR1 SGHTA, CDR2 FQGNSA. CDR3 coding DNA: TGTGCCAGCAGTCCGGGGAGGAACACTGAAGCTTTCTTT. Translation: CASSPGRNTEAFF. Full variable domain (rest looked up from reference TRBV7-2 and TRBJ1-1): GAGVSQSPSNKVTEKGKDVELRCDPISGHTALYWYRQSLGQGLEFLIYFQGNSAPDKSGLPSDRFSAERTGGSVSTLTIQRTQQEDSAVYLCASSPGRNTEAFFGQGTRLTVV.

CDR3 region: CASSNWDRKDEKLFF. CDR3 coding DNA: TGTGCCAGCAGCAATTGGGACAGGAAGGATGAAAAACTGTTTTTT. The V call is TRBV7-6, the J call TRBJ1-4; 8 bases are a match to TRBD1. Germline CDR1 SGHVS, CDR2 FNYEAQ. The CDR3 is made up of 15 amino acids. V was pared by 5 bases and J by 6 bases, with 8 bases of the junction left unmatched.

The DNA for the CDR3 is TGCGCCAGCAGCTTGGCGGGGGGGGACACCTACGAGCAGTACTTC. Translation gives CASSLAGGDTYEQYF. The genes are TRBV5-1 and TRBJ2-7; 8 bases map to TRBD2. From germline, CDR1 is SGHRS and CDR2 YFSETQ. The ends lost 0 bases at V and 2 bases at J; junction bases unmatched: 4. The CDR3 has 15 residues.

In DNA form, the CDR3 reads TGTGCCAGCAGCCCGGGGACTAGCGGGGGTCCCGGTGAGCAGTTCTTC. Protein: CASSPGTSGGPGEQFF. This rearrangement joins TRBV4-2 to TRBJ2-1; the match to TRBD2 covers 14 bases. CDR1 is LGHNA and CDR2 is YNFKEQ in the germline V gene. Trimming removed 4 bases from V and 9 bases from J; junction bases left unmatched: 8. The CDR3 consists of 16 residues.

The V gene is TRBV19, the J gene TRBJ2-1, with D maybe TRBD2 (6 bases). The CDR3 spans 17 residues. The germline gives CDR1 LNHDA, CDR2 SQIVND (reference sequence). Trimming shortened V by 6 bases and J by 1 base, and 19 bases separated the two germline ends. The CDR3 DNA reads as TGTGCCAGTAGCCGGAACTGGCTAGCGTCATCCTACAATGAGCAGTTCTTC. This translates into CASSRNWLASSYNEQFF.

V and J are TRBV7-9 and TRBJ2-7, with TRBD1 identical over 7 bases. Germline CDR1 SEHNR, CDR2 FQNEAQ (reference sequence). With 4 bases clipped from V and 3 bases from J, the junction kept 12 bases outside the gene matches. This CDR3 is built from 16 residues. DNA of the CDR3: TGTGCCAGCAGCTCCGAACCGACAGGGATTAGCTACGAGCAGTACTTC. Protein: CASSSEPTGISYEQYF.

This clone has only one observation. J is TRBJ1-1 and V is TRBV18; D is uncertain. This CDR3 spans 15 amino acids. The germline V gene encodes CDR1 KGHSH and CDR2 LQKENI. V lost 0 bases to trimming and J lost 4 bases, with 12 bases between them. The CDR3 DNA reads as TGTGCCAGCTCACCACCCAATAGCCAGCGCACTGAAGCTTTCTTT. It is translated as CASSPPNSQRTEAFF.

This chain joins TRBV15 and TRBJ1-6, with 9 bases aligning to TRBD1. CDR3 length: 13 residues. J gave up 9 bases and V 8 bases, and 5 bases lay outside the gene matches. Germline CDR1 reads LNHNV; CDR2 reads YYDKDF (reference sequence). The CDR3 DNA sequence: TGTGCCACCCGACGGACAGGGGTTTCACCCCTCCACTTT. Its translation is CATRRTGVSPLHF.

This chain links TRBV5-8 with TRBJ2-7; no firm D call. The CDR3 length is 12 residues. Germline CDR1 and CDR2: SGHTS and YDEGEE. Trimming shortened V by 1 base and J by 3 bases, and 5 bases separated the two germline ends. CDR3 bases: TGTGCCAGCAGCTTGTCGGGCTACGAGCAGTACTTC. Encoded protein: CASSLSGYEQYF.

The rearrangement joins TRBV27 to TRBJ2-7, with a possible D match to TRBD2 (7 bases). Per germline, CDR1 MNHEY and CDR2 SMNVEV (reference sequence). This CDR3 comprises 13 residues. V was pared by 4 bases and J by 5 bases, with 12 bases between. The CDR3 DNA follows: TGTGCCAGCAGTTACAGAGGGGGGGACGAGCAGTACTTC. It is translated as CASSYRGGDEQYF.

V usage is TRBV5-1 and J usage is TRBJ2-2; tentative D call: TRBD1 (6 bases). Germline assignment: CDR1 SGHRS and CDR2 YFSETQ. The V end was cut by 1 base, the J end by 0 bases, with 7 bases between. This CDR3 contains 15 residues. CDR3 sequence: CASSLNRANTGELFF. The CDR3 bases are TGCGCCAGCAGCTTGAACAGGGCGAACACCGGGGAGCTGTTTTTT.

The rearrangement uses TRBV6-5 and TRBJ2-1; 14 nucleotides agree with TRBD2. The length of the CDR3 is 16 residues. V lost 2 bases, J lost 7 bases, and 4 bases stayed unmatched. CDR1 is MNHEY and CDR2 is SVGAGI in the germline V gene. The CDR3 DNA is TGTGCCAGCAGTTACAGGGGGACTAGCGGGGGTAATGAGCAGTTCTTC. Its translation is CASSYRGTSGGNEQFF.

This rearrangement joins TRBV14 to TRBJ2-7, with a tentative D call TRBD2 (6 bases). The CDR3 is 14 residues long. The V gene's germline CDR1 is SGHDN and CDR2 FVKESK. Trimming pared 4 bases from V and 6 bases from J, leaving 16 bases between. CDR3 in DNA: TGTGCCAGCAGCCGGGACTTTTACTCTGGCGAGCAGTACTTC. Encoded protein: CASSRDFYSGEQYF. The full variable domain, rest sourced from reference TRBV14 and TRBJ2-7, is EAGVTQFPSHSVIEKGQTVTLRCDPISGHDNLYWYRRVMGKEIKFLLHFVKESKQDESGMPNNRFLAERTGGTYSTLKVQPAELEDSGVYFCASSRDFYSGEQYFGPGTRLTVT.